This T cell receptor (beta chain) was identified during a study of radiation and T cells in renal cell carcinoma. Study in general: Nephrectomy followed 15 Gy stereotactic body radiation by 4 weeks.

Only in-frame clones appear in the TCRdb table, and some are missing; sequencing was by immunoSEQ multiplex PCR. The sample consists of roughly 120,000 clones, about four fifths of them appearing once. Study results and limitations: Top tumor clonotypes rose in blood 2 weeks post-radiation, then contracted.

This clone is a singleton in its sample. Its antigen is unknown. Time point meaning: baseline pretreatment blood. Treatment here: 15 Gy SBRT to primary tumor, nephrectomy 4 weeks later. The tumor was a clear cell renal cell carcinoma. Looked up from germline, CDR1 is MNHNS and CDR2 is SASEGT. V lost 3 bases and J lost 1, with 9 bases in between. This CDR3 comprises 14 residues. The chain is built from TRBV6-1 and TRBJ1-2; D gene ambiguous. The sample was blood, taken from a patient whose treatment included radiotherapy and nephrectomy. This receptor was taken from a woman in her fifties or sixties with renal cell carcinoma. CDR3 nucleotides: TGTGCCAGCAGTGAGGGCGCCAATAACTATGGCTACACCTTC. Its protein is CASSEGANNYGYTF.